The following is a T cell receptor beta chain sequence with its context. It has no known antigen specificity. Base qualities are missing; no much larger clone stands one base away. This sample was included in a study of vaccination and CD4 T cells after COVID-19 (dated by TCRdb to the early 2020s). In the study overall: Convalescent patients had a positive SARS-CoV-2 result on nasal swab PCR, and of these patients, several had mild disease and one had severe disease. A few convalescent patients gave samples both early after vaccination (day 14) and late after vaccination (days 161 to 241). Post-COVID blood samples from convalescent patients were collected a median of roughly 100 days after diagnosis, with a range of 35 to 161 days. Two doses of either the Pfizer-BioNTech BNT162b2 vaccine (n=8) or the Moderna mRNA-1273 vaccine (n=2) were administered to participants. The time from the second vaccine dose to post-vaccine blood sampling had a median of roughly 70 days and ranged from about 14 to 250 days. The convalescent cohort included six males and four females, with two Hispanic individuals, seven Caucasians, two Asians and one multiracial person. In under 13 COVID-19 convalescent patients and 4 infection-naive healthy vaccine recipients, researchers compared the spike-specific CD4+ TCR repertoire from before mRNA vaccination with the repertoire from after.

In the paper's terms, the time point label means: late sampling 161 to 241 days after vaccination in a few convalescent patients. The convalescent patients' positive SARS-CoV-2 PCR tests fell between March and December 2020, which was before the Alpha, Beta and Delta variants emerged in the United States. Ficoll-Paque Plus gradient centrifugation was used to isolate PBMCs from whole blood, and the isolated PBMCs were then either used fresh or cryopreserved at -140C. The library was built by means of PCR. This sample was sequenced with an Illumina iSeq 100. For the original study's pipeline: Non-productive sequences were removed, and CDR3s that did not start with C, did not end with F or W, or were shorter than 7 amino acids were discarded. CDR3 homology was assessed with Levenshtein distances (stringdist) and unrooted phylogenetic trees (ape) in R version 3.6.1. TCRdb reprocessed the public reads (quality trimming at Q25 with fastp, clone calling with MiXCR) and kept in-frame beta chains. Identical CDR3 protein sequences are pooled into one entry, listed with their most common genes and DNA. In this record, the V and J calls reflect TCRdb's handling and not the investigators' own analysis. Here the sample has just under 30,000 distinct CDR3 sequences; 49% occur a single time. The ten largest clones capture approximately 6% of the sample.

The full study reports these points: Only a relatively small number of convalescent patients were included in the study, and early timepoints following natural infection were not analyzed. The median count of SARS-CoV-2-reactive clonotypes went up from approximately 22 after infection to roughly 38 after vaccination, although the change was not significant. Among the post-vaccine SARS-CoV-2-reactive clones in convalescent patients, a median 86.3% showed up only after vaccination, which suggests vaccine-specific priming. Of the vaccine-specific clones in convalescent patients, 304 of 307, or nearly all, reacted only to SARS-CoV-2 spike and did not cross-react with common cold coronaviruses.

The starting material was CD4+ T cells from blood, obtained about 7 months after SARS-CoV-2 vaccination. This TCR derives from a human donor who had recovered from COVID-19.

In nucleotide form, the sequence is TGTGCCAGCAAAAGGGACTTGCCCTACGAGCAGTACTTC. The translation is CASKRDLPYEQYF. This sequence uses TRBV28 and TRBJ2-7; the D gene is perhaps TRBD2, on 6 matching bases. V sheds 7 bases and J sheds 2 bases, leaving 12 bases between their ends. CDR1 and CDR2, per the germline V gene, are MDHEN and SYDVKM. Reading from cysteine to phenylalanine, the CDR3 counts 13 amino acids. Here the CDR3 DNA is all that survives: 39 bases in frame from base 1.